This entry lists 21 T cell receptor beta chains sequenced from one sample in a study of blood T cell repertoires in COVID-19. Using immunoSEQ multiplex PCR, the repertoire was profiled, and TCRdb retains in-frame clones only, with some absent. The sample comprises a few hundred thousand clones, 85% to 90% of which are singletons, and approximately 0.84% rests with the top ten. What was sequenced was peripheral blood. Every receptor here comes from a man aged 30-40 years with acute or convalescent COVID-19.

The chain carries TRBV2 and TRBJ2-1, with D uncertain. The CDR3 is 10 amino acids. Trimming left V 8 bases short and J 7 bases short, with 6 bases between. Germline V gene data show CDR1 as SNHLY and CDR2 as FYNNEI. CDR3 bases: TGTGCCAGCCTATCAAATGAGCAGTTCTTC. Protein: CASLSNEQFF.

This rearrangement joins TRBV19 to TRBJ2-1; 7 bases are shared with TRBD1. The V and J ends lost 1 base and 9 bases, in that order; junction bases with no gene match: 0. CDR3 size: 12 residues. The germline gives CDR1 LNHDA, CDR2 SQIVND (reference sequence). CDR3 amino acids: CASSIGQGEQFF. In nucleotides, the CDR3 is TGTGCCAGTAGTATAGGACAGGGTGAGCAGTTCTTC.

With regard to this clone: The sample carries other DNA sequences with the same CDR3. J is TRBJ2-7 and V is TRBV6-2 or TRBV6-3; 8 positions match TRBD1. This CDR3 is 15 amino acids long. Germline trimming cut 0 bases from V and 0 bases from J; bases unmatched to any gene: 1. Germline CDR1 is MNHEY and CDR2 is SVGEGT. This chain's CDR3 is CASSYSGTGSYEQYF. The CDR3 coding sequence is TGTGCCAGCAGTTACTCTGGGACAGGCTCCTACGAGCAGTACTTC.

The chain couples TRBV7-9 to TRBJ1-2; D is uncertain. CDR3 size: 13 residues. The V and J ends lost 1 base and 6 bases respectively, with 9 bases between them. Germline V gene data show CDR1 as SEHNR and CDR2 as FQNEAQ (reference sequence). In nucleotides, the CDR3 is TGTGCCAGCAGCTTAGGAGTCATAGATGGCTACACCTTC. Protein sequence: CASSLGVIDGYTF.

The chain combines TRBV19 with TRBJ2-1; no clear D gene. Germline CDR1 and CDR2: LNHDA and SQIVND (reference sequence). Trimming removed 6 bases at V and 8 bases at J, with 17 bases between. This CDR3 is 14 amino acids long. CDR3: CASRAVLSVDEQFF. The DNA of the CDR3 is TGTGCCAGTAGGGCGGTTCTTTCTGTGGATGAGCAGTTCTTC. Full variable domain (outside the CDR3, taken from reference TRBV19 and TRBJ2-1): DGGITQSPKYLFRKEGQNVTLSCEQNLNHDAMYWYRQDPGQGLRLIYYSQIVNDFQKGDIAEGYSVSREKKESFPLTVTSAQKNPTAFYLCASRAVLSVDEQFFGPGTRLTVL.

This chain links TRBV5-1 with TRBJ2-1, with D perhaps TRBD1 (5 bases). Deletions cut 9 bases from V and 0 bases from J, with 16 bases between. Per the germline V gene, CDR1 is SGHRS and CDR2 is YFSETQ. The CDR3 is made up of 15 amino acids. The CDR3 nucleotides are TGCGCCACCCAGAGTGGGGCGGTCTCCTACAATGAGCAGTTCTTC. Encoded protein: CATQSGAVSYNEQFF.

This chain links TRBV6-5 with TRBJ2-2; 9 bases are shared with TRBD1. After removal of 11 bases from V and 1 base from J, the junction contained 5 bases not matched to a gene. Germline CDR1 and CDR2: MNHEY and SVGAGI. The CDR3 loop spans 14 amino acids. CDR3 sequence reads: CASTGGGNTGELFF. In DNA form, the CDR3 reads TGTGCCTCTACAGGGGGCGGGAACACCGGGGAGCTGTTTTTT.

The chain is built from TRBV6-5 and TRBJ2-5; weak D call: TRBD2 (6 bases). Trimming cost V 7 bases and J 7 bases, with 16 bases left between them. Germline loops: CDR1 MNHEY, CDR2 SVGAGI. The CDR3 has 13 residues. This CDR3 is CASNRRRGGTQYF. The CDR3 coding sequence is TGTGCCAGCAACCGGCGGCGGGGAGGGACCCAGTACTTC.

The V gene is TRBV5-5, the J gene TRBJ1-2; 12 bases line up with TRBD1. J lost 4 bases, V lost 4 bases, and 8 bases had no gene match. The CDR3 loop spans 16 amino acids. Per germline, CDR1 SGHKS and CDR2 YYEKEE (reference sequence). CDR3 in amino acids: CASSIGTGGAIYGYTF. CDR3 nucleotide sequence: TGTGCCAGCAGCATAGGGACAGGGGGCGCGATCTATGGCTACACCTTC. The variable domain in full, completed from reference TRBV5-5 and TRBJ1-2, reads DAGVTQSPTHLIKTRGQQVTLRCSPISGHKSVSWYQQVLGQGPQFIFQYYEKEERGRGNFPDRFSARQFPNYSSELNVNALLLGDSALYLCASSIGTGGAIYGYTFGSGTRLTVV.

This chain uses TRBV4-1 with TRBJ2-3, with 8 bases lining up with TRBD2. This CDR3 contains 16 residues. Unmatched junction bases numbered 10, after V lost 4 bases and J lost 4 bases. Germline V gene sequence: CDR1 MGHRA, CDR2 YSYEKL. This CDR3 reads CASSPGLAGGADTQYF. In nucleotides, the CDR3 is TGCGCCAGCAGCCCCGGGCTAGCGGGCGGGGCAGATACGCAGTATTTT.

The chain has TRBV27 and TRBJ1-1, with TRBD1 identical over 8 bases. This CDR3 is built from 13 residues. Germline CDR1 reads MNHEY; CDR2 reads SMNVEV (reference sequence). The V gene end was trimmed by 5 bases and the J gene end by 7 bases; junction bases not matched to a gene: 6. CDR3: CASSPDRAYEAFF. CDR3 in DNA: TGTGCCAGCAGTCCGGACAGGGCGTATGAAGCTTTCTTT.

The gene calls are TRBV28 and TRBJ1-2; no reliable D call. Germline CDR1 is MDHEN and CDR2 is SYDVKM. V lost 2 bases, J lost 8 bases, and 15 bases lay in between. The CDR3 consists of 14 residues. The CDR3 sequence is CASSLSSPGYGYTF. The CDR3 nucleotides are TGTGCCAGCAGTTTAAGTAGCCCCGGTTACGGCTACACCTTC.

This chain links TRBV12-3 or TRBV12-4 with TRBJ1-2; a weak D match, TRBD1 (6 bases). Trimming took off 5 bases at V and 9 bases at J, with 16 bases between the two ends. The CDR3 is 13 amino acids. The CDR3 sequence: CASSQRQVWSYTF. CDR3 nucleotide sequence: TGTGCCAGCAGTCAAAGACAGGTCTGGAGCTACACCTTC.

The CDR3 protein is CASSGSRQGKNYEQYF. The CDR3 DNA follows: TGTGCCAGCAGCGGCAGCCGACAGGGGAAGAATTACGAGCAGTACTTC. This chain connects TRBV7-9 to TRBJ2-7; 8 nucleotides match TRBD1. In germline, CDR1 is SEHNR, CDR2 FQNEAQ (reference sequence). V lost 5 bases, J lost 4 bases, and 13 bases stayed unmatched. This CDR3 region has 16 residues.

The V and J genes are TRBV6-5 and TRBJ2-5; 7 nucleotides match TRBD1. This CDR3 has 15 amino acids. Trimming took 6 bases from V and 0 from J; bases not matched to a gene: 7. CDR1 MNHEY and CDR2 SVGAGI come from the germline V gene. CDR3 residues: CASSRGTAYQETQYF. CDR3 DNA: TGTGCCAGCAGCCGAGGGACAGCATACCAAGAGACCCAGTACTTC.

This CDR3 is CASSVGLQIVSPLHF. CDR3 DNA: TGTGCCAGCAGCGTGGGGCTCCAAATCGTCTCACCCCTCCACTTT. This chain links TRBV7-3 with TRBJ1-6; possible D gene TRBD1, 5 bases. The CDR3 loop spans 15 amino acids. V was trimmed by 5 bases and J by 10 bases, leaving 18 bases between them. Germline CDR1 reads SGHTA; CDR2 reads FQGTGA.

The chain uses TRBV6-5 and TRBJ2-7; 14 bases are a match to TRBD2. The CDR3 length is 14 residues. V trimming: 10 bases; J trimming: 7 bases; junction bases outside the gene matches: 9. The germline gives CDR1 MNHEY, CDR2 SVGAGI. CDR3 protein: CAIVGLAGGGEQYF. Here the CDR3 DNA reads TGTGCCATCGTTGGACTAGCGGGAGGTGGGGAGCAGTACTTC.

The chain recombines TRBV9 with TRBJ1-1; maybe TRBD1 (6 bases). Germline lookup yields CDR1 SGDLS and CDR2 YYNGEE. The CDR3 contains 14 residues. The V end was cut by 3 bases, the J end by 7 bases, with 16 bases between. CDR3: CASSASTVGHEAFF. The CDR3 nucleotides are TGTGCCAGCAGCGCTTCGACAGTGGGACATGAAGCTTTCTTT.

In this sample, this clone turned up once. V gene TRBV6-5 combines with J gene TRBJ2-5; tentatively, D is TRBD2 (6 bases). V was clipped by 6 bases and J by 4 bases, with 18 bases between them. This CDR3 contains 15 residues. Germline values: CDR1 MNHEY, CDR2 SVGAGI. The CDR3 DNA reads TGTGCCAGCAGAGTAAGCGGGCTGGGGGGAGAGACCCAGTACTTC. Translating it yields CASRVSGLGGETQYF.

The chain employs TRBV12-3 or TRBV12-4 and TRBJ1-5, with D unclear. The CDR3 sequence is 13 residues long. The germline V and J ends were trimmed by 1 base and 4 bases, with 5 bases remaining between them. This chain's CDR3 is CASSLGQNQPQHF. CDR3 in DNA: TGTGCCAGCAGTTTAGGGCAAAATCAGCCCCAGCATTTT.

The rearrangement joins TRBV19 to TRBJ2-1, with a possible D match to TRBD1 (5 bases). Trimming shortened V by 8 bases and J by 7 bases, and 18 bases separated the two germline ends. This CDR3 spans 14 amino acids. Germline V lookup: CDR1 LNHDA, CDR2 SQIVND (reference sequence). The CDR3 here is CASGMAVGPNEQFF. For the CDR3, the DNA is TGTGCCAGTGGGATGGCAGTGGGGCCGAATGAGCAGTTCTTC.